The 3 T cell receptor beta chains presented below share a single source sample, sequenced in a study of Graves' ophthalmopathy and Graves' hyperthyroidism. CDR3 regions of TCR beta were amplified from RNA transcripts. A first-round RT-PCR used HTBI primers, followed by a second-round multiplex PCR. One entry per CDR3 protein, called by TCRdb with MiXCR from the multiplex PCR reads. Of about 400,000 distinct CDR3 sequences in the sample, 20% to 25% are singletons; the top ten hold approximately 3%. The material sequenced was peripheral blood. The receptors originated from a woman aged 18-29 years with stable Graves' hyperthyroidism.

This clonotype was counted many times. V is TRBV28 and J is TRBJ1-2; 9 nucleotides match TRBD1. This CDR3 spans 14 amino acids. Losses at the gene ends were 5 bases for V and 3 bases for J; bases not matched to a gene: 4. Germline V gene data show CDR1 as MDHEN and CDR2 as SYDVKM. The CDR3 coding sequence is TGTGCCAGCAGTACCCGGACAGGGGACTATGGCTACACCTTC. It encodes CASSTRTGDYGYTF.

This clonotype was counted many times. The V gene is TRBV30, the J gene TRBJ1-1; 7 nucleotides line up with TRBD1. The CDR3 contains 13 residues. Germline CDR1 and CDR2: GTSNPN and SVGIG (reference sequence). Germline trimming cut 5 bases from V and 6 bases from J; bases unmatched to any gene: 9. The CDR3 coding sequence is TGTGCCTGGGGACGTACGCAGGGGGCTGAAGCTTTCTTT. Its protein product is CAWGRTQGAEAFF. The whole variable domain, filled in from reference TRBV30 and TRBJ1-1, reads SQTIHQWPATLVQPVGSPLSLECTVEGTSNPNLYWYRQAAGRGLQLLFYSVGIGQISSEVPQNLSASRPQDRQFILSSKKLLLSDSGFYLCAWGRTQGAEAFFGQGTRLTVV.

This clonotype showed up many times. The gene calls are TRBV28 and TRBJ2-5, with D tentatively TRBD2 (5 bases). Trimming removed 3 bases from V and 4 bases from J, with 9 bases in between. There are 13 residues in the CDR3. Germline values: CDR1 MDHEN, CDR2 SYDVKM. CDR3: CASSFVGRETQYF. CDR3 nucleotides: TGTGCCAGCAGTTTTGTGGGGAGAGAGACCCAGTACTTC. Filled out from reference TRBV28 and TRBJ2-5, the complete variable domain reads DVKVTQSSRYLVKRTGEKVFLECVQDMDHENMFWYRQDPGLGLRLIYFSYDVKMKEKGDIPEGYSVSREKKERFSLILESASTNQTSMYLCASSFVGRETQYFGPGTRLLVL.